This is a list of T cell receptor beta chains from one sample in a study of shared clonotypes between healthy human individuals. Only in-frame clones appear in the TCRdb table, and some are missing; sequencing was by immunoSEQ multiplex PCR. The sample contains about 2 million clones, roughly 94% of which appear only once. Sequencing was carried out using naive CD4+ T cells sorted from blood. These receptors came from a young man in good health. The conserved cysteine and the conserved F or W are not part of the CDR3 here.

TRBV7-2	TRBJ2-3	ASSLWGSVSDTQY
TRBV2	TRBJ2-7	ASSEGGTVPY
TRBV28	TRBJ1-2	ASSPGYGYT
TRBV6-4	TRBJ2-7	ASRSAGGISYEQY
TRBV27	TRBJ1-1	ASSNHKGQLNTEAF
TRBV10-3	TRBJ1-5	AISEGNNQPQH
TRBV10-1	TRBJ2-3	ASSEHTGVTDTQY
TRBV2	TRBJ2-3	ASSGRGTDTQY
TRBV5-1	TRBJ2-2	ASSPTGLANTGELF
TRBV7-2	TRBJ1-5	ASSFTGSQPQH
TRBV28	TRBJ2-7	ASSLPGQYLYEQY
TRBV4-3	TRBJ2-7	ASSYPLLYPLAGGPGEQY
TRBV10-3	TRBJ1-4	AISAGTQATNEKLF
TRBV28	TRBJ2-5	ASSIPGGLIETQY
TRBV27	TRBJ1-4	ASSPWTGPTRKLF
TRBV4-2	TRBJ2-1	ASSQQPGLAGSNEQF
TRBV9	TRBJ1-2	ASSVDGLYGYT
TRBV18	TRBJ1-2	ASSDNRAFGYT
TRBV5-1	TRBJ1-6	ASSLENAVGSPLH
TRBV6-1	TRBJ2-2	ASSAWTGTTGELF
TRBV30	TRBJ1-3	AWSRGGSGNTIY
TRBV18	TRBJ2-7	ASSPPPDTYEQY
TRBV30	TRBJ1-5	AWSVREDQPQH
TRBV6-1	TRBJ2-1	ASSVSGTSGVSYNEQF
TRBV6-5	TRBJ1-4	ASRRDGLNEKLF
TRBV5-1	TRBJ1-5	ASSLGGDSNQPQH
TRBV19	TRBJ2-3	ASSAVRRTSTDTQY
TRBV2	TRBJ1-2	ASSEGWGVYGYT
TRBV30	TRBJ2-7	AWSPGQGADEQY
TRBV5-3	TRBJ2-1	ARSSTSGDNEQF
TRBV2	TRBJ1-2	ASSEVGGSSYGYT
TRBV6-6	TRBJ2-1	ASSSSRNEQF
TRBV7-9	TRBJ2-6	ASSPALSGANVLT
TRBV5-6	TRBJ2-1	ASSTRDRSPNKQF